This T cell receptor (beta chain) was identified in a study of cytomegalovirus exposure and HLA in healthy donors. In the study overall: The platform used for the 120 or so validation repertoires matched that of the roughly 720 first-cohort repertoires, a later analysis reported.

A note on this clone: As yet, its antigen is unknown.

Assay: immunoSEQ multiplex PCR; the TCRdb copy retains only in-frame clones and omits some. Of about 160,000 clones in the sample, roughly 90% were seen once. This CDR3 is built from 14 residues. The V gene's germline CDR1 is ENHRY and CDR2 SYGVKD. V gave up 2 bases and J gave up 4 bases; unmatched junction bases: 2. Overall study results and limits: Three of the chains that were CMV-associated were confirmed in vitro to be specific for CMV antigens. A list of approximately 160 TCR beta chains associated with cytomegalovirus was given.

The donors formed part of the approximately 120-subject validation cohort, distinct from the roughly 700-subject first cohort. The sequenced material came from PBMCs. The chain joins TRBV10-3 to TRBJ2-5; 9 nucleotides agree with TRBD2. The receptor was isolated from a man younger than 30 in good health and CMV-seropositive. The CDR3 DNA sequence: TGTGCCATCAGTGAGGTACTAGCGGGAGAGACCCAGTACTTC. The encoded protein is CAISEVLAGETQYF.